The clone carrying this T cell receptor beta chain was counted ten times or more. Its target is unknown. cDNA molecules, individually, were tagged with unique molecular identifiers. Each CDR3 protein gets one entry after TCRdb re-called the 5' RACE reads with MiXCR. Among about 77,000 distinct CDR3 sequences listed, 9% to 15% were seen once. This sample is part of a study of early T cells in non-severe SARS-CoV-2 infection. Overall study context: The sequenced material was bulk RNA from unsorted whole blood, and its chains were unpaired. General study results and limits: There was a bias toward anti-spike CD8 responses in VDJdb matching, which missed private and CD4 specificities.

J was trimmed by 5 bases and V by 6 bases; bases with no gene match: 12. The CDR3 has 16 amino acids. The specimen comprised whole blood, sampled at baseline. This chain joins TRBV12-3 or TRBV12-4 and TRBJ1-4, with 7 bases that match TRBD1. The sequence was collected from an adult who was a healthcare worker with PCR-confirmed SARS-CoV-2 infection or an uninfected control (not recorded which). The donor label of this sample is uncertain. As DNA, the CDR3 is TGTGCCAGCAGCGCCATAGAGACAGGGAGGAATGAAAAACTGTTTTTT. It yields the protein CASSAIETGRNEKLFF.